This entry features one TCR beta chain sequence. This specimen includes other DNA sequences encoding the same CDR3. Authors' processing steps: Reference gene primer amplification in the assay estimated nucleated cell counts. Method: immunoSEQ multiplex PCR; TCRdb's copy keeps in-frame clones and lacks some. V, J and clone size derive from that table, while D and trimming were established from the DNA sequence. The sample includes 150,000 or so clones, approximately 80% seen only once; the top ten take 6.5% to 9%. The sample is drawn from a study of blood T cell repertoires in COVID-19. For the study at large: COVID-19 samples collected from the United States, Italy and Spain covered acute and convalescent phases.

The V gene's germline CDR1 is SGDLS and CDR2 YYNGEE. The length of the CDR3 is 14 residues. V shed 0 bases and J shed 1 base, with 4 bases lying between them. Seattle researchers signed up patients amid active infection and tracked them longitudinally. This clonotype was sampled from a woman in her 40s with COVID-19, enrolled during active disease. Sequencing was carried out using peripheral blood. The chain has TRBV9 and TRBJ2-2; D is unclear. The CDR3 loop is CASSVGQNTGELFF. In DNA form, the CDR3 reads TGTGCCAGCAGCGTAGGGCAGAACACCGGGGAGCTGTTTTTT.